The clone carrying this T cell receptor beta chain was detected only once. As yet, its antigen is unknown. This record belongs to a study of cytomegalovirus exposure and HLA in healthy donors. Findings and limits, study-wide: Cytomegalovirus status, reportedly, was diagnosed with high specificity and sensitivity by the classifier.

TCRdb's copy holds only in-frame clones and misses some; the assay was immunoSEQ multiplex PCR. The sample yields under 130,000 clones, around 86% seen once. This CDR3 contains 13 residues. Germline V CDR1 and CDR2: ENHRY, SYGVKD. J lost 7 bases, V lost 11 bases, and 11 bases had no gene match. J is TRBJ1-2 and V is TRBV10-3; 9 positions agree with TRBD1. The sequenced sample was PBMCs. The sequence derives from a young woman in good health and CMV-seropositive. CDR3 sequence: CASEGQGMGGYTF. The CDR3 nucleotides read TGTGCCTCGGAGGGACAGGGAATGGGTGGCTACACCTTC.